Below are 30 T cell receptor beta chains sequenced from a single sample in a study of cytomegalovirus exposure and HLA in healthy donors. 60 Vbeta and 13 Jbeta primers were used in PCR. Produced via immunoSEQ multiplex PCR; TCRdb's table is partial and in-frame only. The sample lists some 80,000 clones, approximately 66% seen once, with roughly 4% in the top ten. What was sequenced was PBMCs. The receptors derive from a male donor in good health and CMV-seropositive.

This clone was seen a few times. The genes are TRBV5-4 and TRBJ2-5; weak D call: TRBD2 (5 bases). Germline CDR1 SGHNT, CDR2 YYREEE (reference sequence). There are 14 residues in the CDR3. V lost 1 base to trimming and J lost 1 base, with 8 bases between them. The CDR3 region has the DNA TGTGCCAGCAGCTTGATCACTAGCCAAGAGACCCAGTACTTC. Protein: CASSLITSQETQYF.

This clone appeared a few times. The gene calls are TRBV5-4 and TRBJ2-5; TRBD2 matches at 11 bases. V dropped 4 bases and J dropped 7; count of bases not matched to a gene: 15. The CDR3 is 17 amino acids. Germline CDR1 is SGHNT and CDR2 is YYREEE (reference sequence). In nucleotides, the CDR3 is TGTGCCAGCAGCGTGGCGGGGCTAGCGGGAGGCGCCGGGACCCAGTACTTC. Protein sequence: CASSVAGLAGGAGTQYF.

This clone has only a few counts. This chain uses TRBV5-4 with TRBJ1-1; D not resolved. Germline V gene lookup returns CDR1 SGHNT and CDR2 YYREEE (reference sequence). V was cut by 0 bases and J by 3 bases, with 6 bases left in between. This CDR3 is built from 13 residues. The CDR3 nucleotides read TGTGCCAGCAGCTTGGACTCGTACACTGAAGCTTTCTTT. Protein: CASSLDSYTEAFF.

A few counts support this clone. This chain joins TRBV27 and TRBJ1-5; D is undetermined. The CDR3 contains 17 residues. Trimming removed 4 bases at V and 0 bases at J, with 16 bases between. The germline CDR1 and CDR2 sequences are MNHEY and SMNVEV (reference sequence). This chain's CDR3 is CASSSLVGANSNQPQHF. In DNA, the CDR3 is TGTGCCAGCAGTTCCCTTGTTGGAGCGAATAGCAATCAGCCCCAGCATTTT.

J is TRBJ1-1 and V is TRBV27; no reliable D call. The ends were cut back, 4 bases at V and 0 bases at J, with 9 bases in the middle. This CDR3 spans 14 amino acids. Germline-derived CDR1 and CDR2 are MNHEY and SMNVEV (reference sequence). The CDR3 is CASSSRGMNTEAFF. CDR3 coding DNA: TGTGCCAGCAGTTCCCGAGGGATGAACACTGAAGCTTTCTTT.

By share of the sample, this clone is medium-sized (0.01 to 0.1%). The chain has TRBV7-6 and TRBJ1-2, with 7 bases fitting TRBD1. This CDR3 is built from 14 residues. With V trimmed by 5 bases and J by 5 bases, 8 bases remained unmatched. Germline CDR1 is SGHVS and CDR2 is FNYEAQ. CDR3 protein: CASSALTGSYGYTF. The CDR3 DNA sequence: TGTGCCAGCAGCGCGTTGACAGGGTCGTATGGCTACACCTTC.

This clone is a singleton in its sample. J is TRBJ1-1 and V is TRBV14, with TRBD1 matching over 7 bases. V dropped 1 base and J dropped 10; count of bases not matched to a gene: 6. The length of the CDR3 is 13 residues. Per the germline V gene, CDR1 is SGHDN and CDR2 is FVKESK. CDR3 in DNA: TGTGCCAGCAGCCAAGCCGACTCAGGGGGAGCTTTCTTT. This sequence encodes CASSQADSGGAFF.

CDR3 coding DNA: TGTGCCAGCAGTAGGCCGGGGTACGGTACGCAGTATTTT. Protein product: CASSRPGYGTQYF. The rearrangement joins TRBV28 to TRBJ2-3; a weak D match, TRBD2 (5 bases). The CDR3 has 13 residues. CDR1 is MDHEN, CDR2 SYDVKM, per germline. V lost 5 bases, J lost 8 bases, and 14 bases lay in between.

The sample holds a few counts of this clone. The rearrangement joins TRBV28 to TRBJ2-3; D is uncertain. Germline V gives CDR1 MDHEN, CDR2 SYDVKM. The CDR3 is 15 residues long. The V end was cut by 5 bases, the J end by 3 bases, with 15 bases between. The chain's CDR3 is CASSHPIFGTDTQYF. The CDR3 DNA reads as TGTGCCAGCAGTCATCCGATCTTCGGGACAGATACGCAGTATTTT. Drawing the rest from reference TRBV28 and TRBJ2-3, the complete variable domain is DVKVTQSSRYLVKRTGEKVFLECVQDMDHENMFWYRQDPGLGLRLIYFSYDVKMKEKGDIPEGYSVSREKKERFSLILESASTNQTSMYLCASSHPIFGTDTQYFGPGTRLTVL.

The chain carries TRBV28 and TRBJ2-7, with a weak D call TRBD2 (5 bases). The V and J ends lost 6 bases and 6 bases respectively, with 15 bases between them. Per germline, CDR1 MDHEN and CDR2 SYDVKM. The CDR3 has 13 residues. The CDR3, as DNA: TGTGCCAGCAGATCCGGGGTGTTAGGCGAGCAGTACTTC. Protein product: CASRSGVLGEQYF.

Turning to this clone: Mismatch with germline at one junction end may stem from a read error. The V and J genes are TRBV9 and TRBJ2-3; 10 nucleotides line up with TRBD1. This CDR3 spans 11 amino acids. The germline V gene encodes CDR1 SGDLS and CDR2 YYNGEE. CDR3 in DNA: TGTGCCAGCAGCGGGGACAGGGGAACCCACTTT. This sequence encodes CASSGDRGTHF.

The genes are TRBV28 and TRBJ1-2, with D unresolved. The V and J ends lost 1 base and 4 bases respectively, with 4 bases between them. The germline CDR1 and CDR2 sequences are MDHEN and SYDVKM. The CDR3 contains 12 residues. CDR3 bases: TGTGCCAGCAGTTTATCCCTCTATGGCTACACCTTC. Translated: CASSLSLYGYTF.

The chain couples TRBV27 to TRBJ2-5; 9 bases are shared with TRBD1. The CDR3 loop spans 13 amino acids. V lost 4 bases to trimming and J lost 5 bases; unmatched junction nucleotides: 2. Germline-derived CDR1 and CDR2 are MNHEY and SMNVEV (reference sequence). CDR3: CASSYRGRETQYF. CDR3 nucleotide sequence: TGTGCCAGCAGTTACAGGGGGCGGGAGACCCAGTACTTC.

This clone showed up just a few times. The chain recombines TRBV28 with TRBJ1-6; weak D call: TRBD1 (6 bases). The CDR3 is 11 residues long. V was trimmed by 6 bases and J by 18 bases, leaving 15 bases between them. Germline V lookup: CDR1 MDHEN, CDR2 SYDVKM. CDR3 amino acids: CASSVGAIPHF. In nucleotides, the CDR3 is TGTGCCAGCAGCGTGGGGGCAATTCCCCACTTT.

This clone was seen a few times. The chain links TRBV27 to TRBJ2-3; D is undetermined. The V gene's germline CDR1 is MNHEY and CDR2 SMNVEV (reference sequence). The CDR3 covers 12 residues. Between the trimmed V and J ends, which lost 5 bases and 4 bases, there was a span of 7 bases. DNA of the CDR3: TGTGCCAGCAGTCCCCCCTCAGATACGCAGTATTTT. Amino acid sequence: CASSPPSDTQYF.

Here the CDR3 reads CSVDAMNTEAFF. Written as DNA, the CDR3 is TGCAGCGTTGACGCTATGAACACTGAAGCTTTCTTT. V gene TRBV29-1 combines with J gene TRBJ1-1; D not resolved. This CDR3 spans 12 amino acids. From germline, CDR1 is SQVTM and CDR2 ANQGSEA. Between the trimmed V and J ends, which lost 3 bases and 0 bases, there was a span of 5 bases.

The chain is built from TRBV28 and TRBJ1-2, with D possibly being TRBD1 (6 bases). This CDR3 has 14 amino acids. The germline gives CDR1 MDHEN, CDR2 SYDVKM. V shed 5 bases and J shed 7 bases, with 17 bases lying between them. Here the CDR3 reads CASSIIGGSFGYTF. Written as DNA, the CDR3 is TGTGCCAGCAGTATCATAGGGGGTAGCTTTGGCTACACCTTC.

The table lists this clone with a count of one. V is TRBV30 and J is TRBJ1-2; 9 bases agree with TRBD1. The ends lost 2 bases at V and 6 bases at J; junction bases unmatched: 16. The CDR3 has 17 amino acids. From germline, CDR1 is GTSNPN and CDR2 SVGIG (reference sequence). The CDR3 is CAWSRGVTGGAEDGYTF. In DNA, the CDR3 is TGTGCCTGGAGTCGAGGAGTTACAGGGGGCGCTGAGGATGGCTACACCTTC.

This clone occurred a few times. V and J are TRBV2 and TRBJ2-5; possibly TRBD1 for D (6 bases). Trimming stripped 4 bases from V and 6 bases from J, with 12 bases between. This CDR3 has 13 residues. Germline V CDR1 and CDR2: SNHLY, FYNNEI. In DNA, the CDR3 is TGTGCCAGCAGTGTGTCAGGGGAGCAGACCCAGTACTTC. It translates to CASSVSGEQTQYF.

This clone was detected ten times or more. Other DNA sequences in the same sample also yield this CDR3. The rearrangement joins TRBV14 to TRBJ1-1; the D gene is possibly TRBD1 (5 bases). The germline V gene has CDR1 SGHDN and CDR2 FVKESK. This CDR3 has 15 amino acids. V gave up 4 bases and J gave up 1 base, with 13 bases separating them. CDR3: CASSLSGGGNTEAFF. In DNA form, the CDR3 reads TGTGCCAGCAGCCTAAGCGGGGGAGGGAACACTGAAGCTTTCTTT.

This chain uses TRBV4-2 with TRBJ2-5, with D possibly matching TRBD2 (6 bases). This CDR3 spans 14 amino acids. In germline, CDR1 is LGHNA, CDR2 YNFKEQ. Trimming cost V 4 bases and J 5 bases, with 14 bases left between them. The CDR3 coding sequence is TGTGCCAGCAGCCGCCCGGGGGAATGGGAGACCCAGTACTTC. Translation: CASSRPGEWETQYF.

This clone was observed once. This sequence joins TRBV4-3 and TRBJ2-1, with TRBD2 matching 8 bases. With 0 bases clipped from V and 4 bases from J, the junction kept 11 bases outside the gene matches. Per the germline V gene, CDR1 is LGHNA and CDR2 is YSLEER. The CDR3 has 18 residues. DNA of the CDR3: TGCGCCAGCAGCCAAGAAGCTAGAACTAGCGGTCCGTACAATGAGCAGTTCTTC. Residues: CASSQEARTSGPYNEQFF.

This clone was detected a few times. This chain joins TRBV7-3 and TRBJ1-2; TRBD1 might be the D (5 bases). From germline, CDR1 is SGHTA and CDR2 FQGTGA. Trimming left V 5 bases short and J 6 bases short, with 16 bases between. This CDR3 has 14 amino acids. Here the CDR3 DNA reads TGTGCCAGCAGCCCCACCGCCGGGGGACATGGCTACACCTTC. Its translation is CASSPTAGGHGYTF.

The sample holds a few counts of this clone. This sequence joins TRBV7-2 and TRBJ2-3; D is possibly TRBD2 (6 bases). Trimming took 0 bases from V and 9 from J, leaving 10 bases between them. Looked up from germline, CDR1 is SGHTA and CDR2 is FQGNSA. This CDR3 spans 13 amino acids. The CDR3 region has the DNA TGTGCCAGCAGCTTAGCGAGGGCGGGAACGCAGTATTTT. Its protein product is CASSLARAGTQYF.

The chain joins TRBV18 to TRBJ1-2; D unclear. Trimming shortened V by 6 bases and J by 0 bases, and 14 bases separated the two germline ends. The V gene's germline CDR1 is KGHSH and CDR2 LQKENI. The CDR3 loop spans 15 amino acids. The CDR3 here is CASSPTDTPNYGYTF. The CDR3 DNA follows: TGTGCCAGCTCTCCAACAGATACTCCTAACTATGGCTACACCTTC.

V is TRBV27 and J is TRBJ1-1, with D maybe TRBD1 (6 bases). The CDR3 has 16 amino acids. CDR1 and CDR2 from the germline V gene are MNHEY and SMNVEV (reference sequence). Trimming shortened V by 7 bases and J by 3 bases, and 21 bases separated the two germline ends. This CDR3 is CASTNRVRIWDTEAFF. The CDR3 nucleotides read TGTGCCAGCACCAACAGGGTGCGTATTTGGGACACTGAAGCTTTCTTT.

The J gene is TRBJ2-3, the V gene TRBV7-6; TRBD2 is a possible D gene (5 bases). Germline CDR1 and CDR2: SGHVS and FNYEAQ. This CDR3 is built from 17 residues. V lost 2 bases, J lost 2 bases, and 17 bases lay in between. Here the CDR3 DNA reads TGTGCCAGCAGCTTAAGGGATATAAGGCGGGCCACAGATACGCAGTATTTT. It is translated as CASSLRDIRRATDTQYF.

The gene calls are TRBV7-9 and TRBJ1-3; possible D gene TRBD1, 6 bases. The V and J ends lost 1 base and 6 bases respectively, with 10 bases between them. The CDR3 loop spans 14 amino acids. The germline CDR1 and CDR2 sequences are SEHNR and FQNEAQ (reference sequence). The CDR3 DNA is TGTGCCAGCAGCTTAGGTACAGGGATAAACACCATATATTTT. Amino acid sequence: CASSLGTGINTIYF. The complete variable domain, with remaining parts taken from reference TRBV7-9 and TRBJ1-3, reads DTGVSQNPRHKITKRGQNVTFRCDPISEHNRLYWYRQTLGQGPEFLTYFQNEAQLEKSRLLSDRFSAERPKGSFSTLEIQRTEQGDSAMYLCASSLGTGINTIYFGEGSWLTVV.

V and J are TRBV7-2 and TRBJ2-7; TRBD2 might be the D (7 bases). The CDR3 has 15 amino acids. Trimming pared 5 bases from V and 0 bases from J, leaving 14 bases between. CDR1 SGHTA and CDR2 FQGNSA come from the germline V gene. The CDR3 protein is CASSPKGGSSYEQYF. The CDR3 DNA reads as TGTGCCAGCAGCCCTAAGGGGGGGAGCTCCTACGAGCAGTACTTC.

The chain is built from TRBV30 and TRBJ1-1, with TRBD1 matching 7 bases. The germline V gene encodes CDR1 GTSNPN and CDR2 SVGIG (reference sequence). The J segment lost 4 bases and the V segment lost 5 bases, leaving 7 bases of the junction unmatched. CDR3 size: 13 residues. In nucleotides, the CDR3 is TGTGCCTGGGGCATGTGGGACAGCACTGAAGCTTTCTTT. Protein: CAWGMWDSTEAFF.